The 15 T cell receptor beta chains in this list originate from one sample, sequenced in a study of blood T cell repertoires in COVID-19 (dated by TCRdb to the early 2020s). Library generation was performed with the immunoSEQ multiplex PCR assay. The immuneACCESS repertoire file appears here via TCRdb, limited to in-frame rearrangements. These files lack a portion of the clones; in checked studies, under half of the deficit traces to unresolved V genes, and the cause of the others is not known. This sample holds more than 150,000 clones; around four fifths were observed only once. Approximately 2.9% of the sample rests with the top ten. The sequenced material came from peripheral blood. Receptors were obtained from an elderly woman with active or convalescent COVID-19.

The rearrangement uses TRBV29-1 and TRBJ1-1; D is possibly TRBD1 (6 bases). The V end was cut by 6 bases, the J end by 3 bases, with 17 bases between. This CDR3 spans 14 amino acids. Germline V lookup: CDR1 SQVTM, CDR2 ANQGSEA. DNA for the CDR3: TGCAGCGTCAACAGGGAGCCTGGGGACACTGAAGCTTTCTTT. As protein: CSVNREPGDTEAFF.

The gene calls are TRBV29-1 and TRBJ2-7; no reliable D call. V was clipped by 5 bases and J by 1 base, with 9 bases between them. This CDR3 region has 12 residues. Per germline, CDR1 SQVTM and CDR2 ANQGSEA. CDR3 nucleotides: TGCAGCGTTCTCACCTATTCCTACGAGCAGTACTTC. This translates into CSVLTYSYEQYF.

The rearrangement joins TRBV6-6 to TRBJ2-5, with 8 nucleotides matching TRBD1. Unmatched junction bases numbered 3, after V lost 5 bases and J lost 4 bases. The CDR3 has 13 residues. Per the germline V gene, CDR1 is MNHNY and CDR2 is SVGAGI (reference sequence). CDR3 sequence (DNA): TGTGCCAGCAGTCGGACAGGGAGAGAGACCCAGTACTTC. Translating gives CASSRTGRETQYF.

The CDR3 loop is CASSSLDRVYEQFF. CDR3 coding DNA: TGTGCCAGCAGTTCACTGGACAGGGTCTATGAGCAGTTCTTC. V is TRBV6-5 and J is TRBJ2-1; 8 positions match TRBD1. From germline, CDR1 is MNHEY and CDR2 SVGAGI. Trimming at V came to 4 bases and at J to 8 bases, leaving 7 bases not matched to a gene. CDR3 length: 14 residues.

Worth noting for this clone: This may stem from a read error, because a much larger clone lies one nucleotide away. The chain links TRBV27 to TRBJ1-5; 8 bases agree with TRBD1. Looked up from germline, CDR1 is MNHEY and CDR2 is SMNVEV (reference sequence). V shed 6 bases, J shed 4 bases, and the junction held 2 bases outside the gene matches. There are 13 residues in the CDR3. CDR3 amino acids: CASRRTGNQPQHF. CDR3 bases: TGTGCCAGCAGAAGGACAGGGAATCAGCCCCAGCATTTT.

This chain joins TRBV7-2 and TRBJ1-2; TRBD1 is a possible D gene (5 bases). The CDR3 has 13 residues. V was shortened by 7 bases and J by 8 bases, with 17 bases between the two germline ends. CDR1 SGHTA and CDR2 FQGNSA come from the germline V gene. This chain's CDR3 is CASNSDAGVGYTF. The CDR3 DNA is TGTGCCAGCAACTCCGATGCGGGGGTCGGCTACACCTTC.

CDR3 coding DNA: TGCGCCAGCAGTGGCGGACAGGGAAACATTCAGTACTTC. It yields the protein CASSGGQGNIQYF. The chain couples TRBV5-1 to TRBJ2-4; TRBD1 matches at 8 bases. The CDR3 has 13 residues. With V trimmed by 5 bases and J by 6 bases, 4 bases remained unmatched. Germline CDR1 and CDR2: SGHRS and YFSETQ.

This clone was seen only once. The gene calls are TRBV19 and TRBJ1-4, with 7 bases identical to TRBD1. The CDR3 is 13 residues long. J lost 4 bases, V lost 8 bases, and 4 bases had no gene match. Per the germline V gene, CDR1 is LNHDA and CDR2 is SQIVND (reference sequence). CDR3 protein: CASARQGNEKLFF. Written as DNA, the CDR3 is TGTGCCAGTGCTAGACAGGGTAATGAAAAACTGTTTTTT.

This chain joins TRBV7-2 and TRBJ2-7; the match to TRBD1 covers 10 bases. CDR3 length equals 16 residues. Looked up from germline, CDR1 is SGHTA and CDR2 is FQGNSA. The J segment lost 5 bases and the V segment lost 5 bases, leaving 12 bases of the junction unmatched. The CDR3, as DNA: TGTGCCAGCAGCCCCCGGGGCGGGGACAGGGGCCACGAGCAGTACTTC. This sequence encodes CASSPRGGDRGHEQYF.

The chain joins TRBV10-3 to TRBJ1-3; no reliable D call. Trimming removed 11 bases at V and 0 bases at J, with 14 bases between. This CDR3 has 14 amino acids. The germline V gene has CDR1 ENHRY and CDR2 SYGVKD. Written as DNA, the CDR3 is TGTGCCGCCCATGGGCAGAGCTCTGGAAACACCATATATTTT. Residues: CAAHGQSSGNTIYF.

This rearrangement joins TRBV2 to TRBJ2-2; D perhaps matches TRBD1 (5 bases). The length of the CDR3 is 14 residues. V was clipped by 7 bases and J by 4 bases, with 13 bases between them. Germline V gene data show CDR1 as SNHLY and CDR2 as FYNNEI. CDR3 sequence (DNA): TGTGCCAGCACCCCAGGGCCGATCACCGGGGAGCTGTTTTTT. Amino acid sequence: CASTPGPITGELFF.

The chain has TRBV7-8 and TRBJ2-1; 9 nucleotides line up with TRBD1. The CDR3 has 14 residues. Germline CDR1 is SGHVS and CDR2 is FQNEAQ. Trimming cost V 5 bases and J 5 bases; bases outside gene matches: 4. CDR3 in DNA: TGTGCCAGCAGCCCAGGGACAGGGAACAATGAGCAGTTCTTC. Translated, it gives CASSPGTGNNEQFF.

This clone occurred once. The rearrangement links TRBV2 to TRBJ1-5, with a weak D call TRBD1 (5 bases). The CDR3 is 14 amino acids. The germline V and J ends were trimmed by 7 bases and 2 bases, with 12 bases remaining between them. Germline V gene sequence: CDR1 SNHLY, CDR2 FYNNEI. The DNA for the CDR3 is TGTGCCAGCAACGTCAGGGCAGGCAATCAGCCCCAGCATTTT. Its translation: CASNVRAGNQPQHF.

V usage is TRBV6-1 and J usage is TRBJ2-5; 9 bases line up with TRBD1. With V trimmed by 3 bases and J by 6 bases, 2 bases remained unmatched. Per germline, CDR1 MNHNS and CDR2 SASEGT. The CDR3 sequence is 13 residues long. In DNA, the CDR3 is TGTGCCAGCAGTGAGGGACAGGGACAGACCCAGTACTTC. This translates into CASSEGQGQTQYF.

The rearrangement uses TRBV6-5 and TRBJ1-4; D gene unclear. Germline values: CDR1 MNHEY, CDR2 SVGAGI. Trimming took off 6 bases at V and 7 bases at J, with 15 bases between the two ends. The CDR3 covers 14 residues. The CDR3 spells CASRPQVTSEKLFF. The DNA of the CDR3 is TGTGCCAGCAGGCCCCAGGTTACCAGTGAAAAACTGTTTTTT.